Each of the 8 T cell receptor beta chains below was sequenced from the same sample in a study of shared T cell receptors in the human thymus. The table came from immunoSEQ multiplex PCR; TCRdb's copy has only in-frame clones and leaves some out. Among some 400,000 clones listed, approximately 95% were seen once. Sequencing was done on a sample of thymocytes. These receptors all stem from a human donor.

V gene TRBV5-1 combines with J gene TRBJ2-7; no clear D gene. The CDR3 runs to 12 residues. The V gene's germline CDR1 is SGHRS and CDR2 YFSETQ. V was shortened by 0 bases and J by 5 bases, with 6 bases between the two germline ends. The CDR3 protein is CASSLGPDEQYF. DNA of the CDR3: TGCGCCAGCAGCTTGGGCCCTGACGAGCAGTACTTC.

The chain uses TRBV6-5 and TRBJ1-2, with D perhaps matching TRBD1 (5 bases). V shed 8 bases and J shed 8 bases, with 21 bases lying between them. The CDR3 length is 14 residues. Germline-derived CDR1 and CDR2 are MNHEY and SVGAGI. DNA for the CDR3: TGTGCCAGCCGAGTTCAGGCGGGGGTTAAGGGCTACACCTTC. Encoded protein: CASRVQAGVKGYTF.

This chain uses TRBV2 with TRBJ1-4, with D tentatively TRBD1 (6 bases). The CDR3 runs 16 residues. The V gene's germline CDR1 is SNHLY and CDR2 FYNNEI. V lost 5 bases and J lost 4, with 17 bases in between. The CDR3 loop is CASSIKSGALNEKLFF. CDR3 DNA sequence: TGTGCCAGCAGTATTAAATCAGGGGCCCTTAATGAAAAACTGTTTTTT.

The V and J genes are TRBV9 and TRBJ2-3, with D perhaps matching TRBD2 (7 bases). From germline, CDR1 is SGDLS and CDR2 YYNGEE. V shed 7 bases and J shed 4 bases, with 16 bases lying between them. The CDR3 runs to 14 residues. The DNA of the CDR3 is TGTGCCAGCCAAGGGGGAGGGCTGGCAGATACGCAGTATTTT. Translating it yields CASQGGGLADTQYF.

The chain recombines TRBV9 with TRBJ1-2; D possibly corresponds to TRBD1 (6 bases). Deletions cut 1 base from V and 3 bases from J, with 13 bases between. Germline V gives CDR1 SGDLS, CDR2 YYNGEE. CDR3 size: 15 residues. CDR3 coding DNA: TGTGCCAGCAGCGTACCAGGGGCAGGGGACTATGGCTACACCTTC. It codes for CASSVPGAGDYGYTF.

The J gene is TRBJ1-3, the V gene TRBV27; unclear D gene. V was cut by 2 bases and J by 0 bases, with 2 bases left in between. The CDR3 covers 13 residues. Germline V gene data show CDR1 as MNHEY and CDR2 as SMNVEV (reference sequence). CDR3 sequence: CASSLHSGNTIYF. As DNA, the CDR3 is TGTGCCAGCAGTTTACACTCTGGAAACACCATATATTTT.

The chain employs TRBV21-1 and TRBJ2-6; whether TRBD1, the table's D call, matches the DNA was not checked. TRBV21-1 is annotated as a pseudogene. This CDR3 has 18 residues. CDR3 coding DNA: TGTGCCAGCAGCAAAGTTGGGGACAGGTTGGCTGGGGCCAACGTCCTGACTTTC. Translated, it gives CASSKVGDRLAGANVLTF.

The chain employs TRBV2 and TRBJ1-1; 8 nucleotides align to TRBD1. The V segment lost 2 bases and the J segment 8 bases; nucleotides outside the gene matches: 1. From germline, CDR1 is SNHLY and CDR2 FYNNEI. CDR3 length: 12 amino acids. This CDR3 is CASSERDREAFF. The CDR3 DNA sequence: TGTGCCAGCAGTGAAAGGGACAGGGAAGCTTTCTTT.